The source of this T cell receptor (beta chain) is a study of T cell responses to AZD1222 COVID-19 vaccine. This clone has a handful of counts. Method: immunoSEQ multiplex PCR; TCRdb's copy keeps in-frame clones and lacks some. The sample holds more than 70,000 clones, about 90% seen once. This clonotype was obtained from an adult in good health. The sample consisted of peripheral blood, taken on day 0 of AZD1222 vaccination.

CDR3: CASSDRGRIQPQHF. The CDR3 coding sequence is TGTGCCAGTAGTGACAGGGGGCGCATTCAGCCCCAGCATTTT. The V and J genes are TRBV19 and TRBJ1-5; 10 bases match TRBD1. The V gene end was trimmed by 5 bases and the J gene end by 6 bases; junction bases not matched to a gene: 4. CDR1 and CDR2 from the germline V gene are LNHDA and SQIVND (reference sequence). The CDR3 consists of 14 residues.